This entry is about one T cell receptor (beta chain). The sample belongs to a study of blood T cell repertoires in COVID-19. Study summary: From the United States, Italy and Spain came samples of acute and convalescent COVID-19. The analysed material was cDNA or gDNA that came from T cells, B-cell-depleted T cells, or PBMCs.

Original methodology: Estimation of nucleated cell counts was performed using reference gene primer amplification. Profiling relied on immunoSEQ multiplex PCR, and the TCRdb table lists in-frame clones only, not all of them. That table is the source of V, J and clone size, and D and trimming were worked out from the DNA. The table records over 85,000 clones, about 85% of them present only once. The V gene's germline CDR1 is SGHNT and CDR2 YENEEA. The V gene end was trimmed by 5 bases and the J gene end by 2 bases; junction bases not matched to a gene: 4. The CDR3 covers 15 residues. This receptor was obtained from a human donor in a cohort sampled during active COVID-19. Source material: peripheral blood. The V call is TRBV11-3, the J call TRBJ2-3, with 10 bases identical to TRBD2. The CDR3 DNA follows: TGTGCCAGCAGCCTCGGACTAGCGGTCACAGATACGCAGTATTTT. This gives the protein CASSLGLAVTDTQYF. Full variable domain (remainder filled in from reference TRBV11-3 and TRBJ2-3): EAGVVQSPRYKIIEKKQPVAFWCNPISGHNTLYWYLQNLGQGPELLIRYENEEAVDDSQLPKDRFSAERLKGVDSTLKIQPAELGDSAVYLCASSLGLAVTDTQYFGPGTRLTVL.